The 14 T cell receptor beta chains below come from one sample, sequenced in a study of T cell changes during pregnancy in multiple sclerosis. Repertoires were generated with immunoSEQ multiplex PCR, while TCRdb's copy carries only in-frame clones and drops some. The data show about 69,000 clones, approximately 92% seen once. The sample was peripheral blood, taken in the third trimester of pregnancy. Receptor source: a female donor in good health, enrolled as a control in a pregnancy study.

This clone was counted once. CDR3 region: CASSLGGGQGTYNEQFF. The CDR3 DNA sequence: TGTGCCAGCAGCTTGGGAGGGGGACAGGGTACCTACAATGAGCAGTTCTTC. This sequence joins TRBV5-4 and TRBJ2-1; 9 bases line up with TRBD1. V lost 0 bases, J lost 2 bases, and 6 bases stayed unmatched. The CDR3 runs to 17 residues. Germline values: CDR1 SGHNT, CDR2 YYREEE (reference sequence).

This clone was found once. The gene calls are TRBV28 and TRBJ1-2; 12 bases match TRBD1. V lost 6 bases to trimming and J lost 4 bases; unmatched junction nucleotides: 6. Germline CDR1 and CDR2: MDHEN and SYDVKM. The CDR3 has 15 amino acids. CDR3 sequence: CASRYRDRGLYGYTF. For the CDR3, the DNA is TGTGCCAGCAGATACCGGGACAGGGGGCTCTATGGCTACACCTTC.

The genes are TRBV9 and TRBJ1-1; a weak D match, TRBD1 (6 bases). The germline V gene encodes CDR1 SGDLS and CDR2 YYNGEE. The CDR3 consists of 14 residues. V lost 4 bases and J 2 bases, leaving 12 bases between the germline ends. The CDR3 DNA reads as TGTGCCAGCAGCCGAAAACAGGGTAACACTGAAGCTTTCTTT. Translation gives CASSRKQGNTEAFF.

As to this clone: The junction shows a germline mismatch at one end, possibly a read error. V is TRBV10-3 and J is TRBJ2-1; 15 nucleotides line up with TRBD2. CDR1 and CDR2 from the germline V gene are ENHRY and SYGVKD. The CDR3 contains 16 residues. The CDR3 here is CAISEGLAGGEDEQLF. The CDR3, as DNA: TGTGCCATCAGTGAGGGACTAGCGGGAGGGGAGGATGAGCAGCTCTTC.

In its sample, this clone was seen a few times. This chain uses TRBV2 with TRBJ1-2; D call uncertain. Germline-derived CDR1 and CDR2 are SNHLY and FYNNEI. This CDR3 region has 10 residues. V shed 7 bases and J shed 4 bases, with 4 bases lying between them. The CDR3 sequence: CASNSYGYTF. The CDR3 nucleotides read TGTGCCAGCAATAGCTATGGCTACACCTTC.

This chain uses TRBV27 with TRBJ1-2; 10 positions agree with TRBD1. The CDR3 runs 18 residues. Germline V gives CDR1 MNHEY, CDR2 SMNVEV (reference sequence). J lost 4 bases, V lost 0 bases, and 11 bases had no gene match. The chain's CDR3 is CASSLSQTRDRGIYGYTF. Here the CDR3 DNA reads TGTGCCAGCAGTTTATCGCAGACCAGGGACAGGGGCATCTATGGCTACACCTTC.

This chain joins TRBV30 and TRBJ1-3; D unresolved. This CDR3 is built from 13 residues. Per germline, CDR1 GTSNPN and CDR2 SVGIG (reference sequence). Between the trimmed V and J ends, which lost 2 bases and 4 bases, there was a span of 9 bases. CDR3 DNA sequence: TGTGCCTGGAGTACGACAAGAGGAAACACCATATATTTT. This translates into CAWSTTRGNTIYF.

The chain employs TRBV4-3 and TRBJ2-7; TRBD2 matches at 7 bases. V shed 1 base and J 1 base; nucleotides not matched to a gene: 7. The CDR3 contains 16 residues. Germline CDR1 reads LGHNA; CDR2 reads YSLEER. In DNA, the CDR3 is TGCGCCAGCAGCCAAGGGGACTACTCCGGATCCTACGAGCAGTACTTC. Protein sequence: CASSQGDYSGSYEQYF.

The chain links TRBV30 to TRBJ1-1; no definite D call. CDR3 length: 13 residues. Germline-derived CDR1 and CDR2 are GTSNPN and SVGIG (reference sequence). V gave up 2 bases and J gave up 1 base, with 8 bases separating them. The CDR3 loop is CAWSPHRNTEAFF. The CDR3 DNA reads TGTGCCTGGAGTCCCCACAGGAACACTGAAGCTTTCTTT.

The chain recombines TRBV15 with TRBJ2-1; a possible D gene is TRBD1 (6 bases). The CDR3 loop spans 16 amino acids. The germline CDR1 and CDR2 sequences are LNHNV and YYDKDF (reference sequence). V was shortened by 3 bases and J by 0 bases, with 12 bases between the two germline ends. CDR3 DNA sequence: TGTGCCACCAGCAGCCGTAGGGGGTACTCCTACAATGAGCAGTTCTTC. It translates to CATSSRRGYSYNEQFF.

The rearrangement links TRBV2 to TRBJ2-5; 8 nucleotides agree with TRBD2. Germline CDR1 is SNHLY and CDR2 is FYNNEI. This CDR3 is 13 amino acids long. V shed 5 bases, J shed 4 bases, and the junction held 3 bases outside the gene matches. Written as DNA, the CDR3 is TGTGCCAGCAGTCGGGAGGGGCGAGAGACCCAGTACTTC. Amino acid sequence: CASSREGRETQYF.

The chain is built from TRBV25-1 and TRBJ2-5, with 7 bases lining up with TRBD2. The CDR3 covers 16 residues. Germline-derived CDR1 and CDR2 are MGHDK and SYGVNS. V trimming: 1 base; J trimming: 5 bases; junction bases outside the gene matches: 10. The CDR3 here is CASSEFGGGPGETQYF. Here the CDR3 DNA reads TGTGCCAGCAGTGAATTTGGGGGAGGGCCGGGGGAGACCCAGTACTTC.

The V gene is TRBV9, the J gene TRBJ2-7, with D unclear. Trimming stripped 3 bases from V and 6 bases from J, with 16 bases between. Germline CDR1 is SGDLS and CDR2 is YYNGEE. The CDR3 totals 14 residues. For the CDR3, the DNA is TGTGCCAGCAGCGCTGTCGGTCTCCTCTCCGAGCAGTACTTC. This gives the protein CASSAVGLLSEQYF.

The chain couples TRBV5-1 to TRBJ2-1; 8 bases map to TRBD2. The V segment lost 2 bases and the J segment 6 bases; nucleotides outside the gene matches: 4. The CDR3 sequence is 14 residues long. Looked up from germline, CDR1 is SGHRS and CDR2 is YFSETQ. CDR3 protein: CASSLGLAVNEQFF. Here the CDR3 DNA reads TGCGCCAGCAGCTTAGGACTAGCTGTCAATGAGCAGTTCTTC.